One and the same sample provided the 13 T cell receptor beta chains below, sequenced in a study of T-cell memory formation after mild COVID-19. TCRdb re-called the 5' RACE reads with MiXCR, one entry per CDR3 protein. The data contain 200,000 to 250,000 distinct CDR3 sequences, 15% of them singletons. Sequenced input: PBMCs or a T cell subset sorted from them (not recorded which). Source of these receptors: an adult woman who had mild COVID-19 (a few samples of this study predate the infection). Cell type and time point are not known.

This clonotype was recorded a few times. The V gene is TRBV6-1, the J gene TRBJ2-5; TRBD1 aligns across 9 bases. Germline assignment: CDR1 MNHNS and CDR2 SASEGT. There are 14 residues in the CDR3. V was clipped by 11 bases and J by 6 bases; unmatched bases: 13. The CDR3 DNA is TGTGCCGCTTCACGCCGGGACAGGGTTCAGACCCAGTACTTC. Amino acid sequence: CAASRRDRVQTQYF.

This clonotype has a handful of counts. The chain recombines TRBV6-2 or TRBV6-3 with TRBJ1-1, with a tentative D call TRBD1 (6 bases). CDR3 size: 13 residues. Germline V gives CDR1 MNHEY, CDR2 SVGEGT. Trimming removed 4 bases at V and 11 bases at J, with 17 bases between. Here the CDR3 DNA reads TGTGCCAGCAGTTCCCCCCGGGGGCGGGCTGCTTTCTTT. Translated: CASSSPRGRAAFF.

CDR3 sequence reads: CATTSGRAKGNEQFF. CDR3 DNA sequence: TGTGCCACGACTAGCGGGAGGGCGAAGGGAAATGAGCAGTTCTTC. The J gene is TRBJ2-1, the V gene TRBV24-1, with 14 bases aligning to TRBD2. CDR1 and CDR2 (germline): KGHDR, SFDVKD. The CDR3 is 15 amino acids. V gave up 10 bases and J gave up 7 bases; unmatched junction bases: 8.

J is TRBJ2-5 and V is TRBV7-2; a possible D gene is TRBD2 (6 bases). Germline CDR1 is SGHTA and CDR2 is FQGNSA. The CDR3 spans 15 residues. Trimming cost V 5 bases and J 2 bases, with 15 bases left between them. CDR3 loop: CASSTGGLAQETQYF. In DNA, the CDR3 is TGTGCCAGCAGCACCGGGGGACTGGCACAAGAGACCCAGTACTTC.

This clonotype has just a few counts. CDR3 nucleotides: TGTGCCACAGACGGGCTTGGAGTCGCCTCAAACCCGGGACAGGGGAATTCACCCCTCCACTTT. This gives the protein CATDGLGVASNPGQGNSPLHF. The chain employs TRBV12-3 or TRBV12-4 and TRBJ1-6; 10 bases line up with TRBD1. J was trimmed by 7 bases and V by 10 bases; bases with no gene match: 28. This CDR3 comprises 21 residues.

The chain recombines TRBV12-3 or TRBV12-4 with TRBJ1-2, with D unresolved. The V end was cut by 6 bases, the J end by 7 bases, with 15 bases between. The CDR3 covers 13 residues. The CDR3 here is CASRIYPRGGYTF. The CDR3 DNA sequence: TGTGCCAGCAGAATATATCCCCGGGGTGGCTACACCTTC.

The chain uses TRBV29-1 and TRBJ2-3; D unresolved. This CDR3 is built from 15 residues. Germline CDR1 and CDR2: SQVTM and ANQGSEA. V lost 4 bases to trimming and J lost 0 bases, with 14 bases between them. CDR3 nucleotide sequence: TGCAGCGTTGGACCCCTCCAATCTAGCACAGATACGCAGTATTTT. Its translation is CSVGPLQSSTDTQYF.

The table lists this clonotype with many counts. V and J are TRBV5-1 and TRBJ2-7; 8 bases are a match to TRBD2. Trimming took 3 bases from V and 3 from J; bases not matched to a gene: 11. CDR1 and CDR2 (germline): SGHRS, YFSETQ. CDR3 length equals 16 residues. This chain's CDR3 is CASSSGGSGTVYEQYF. The CDR3 region has the DNA TGCGCCAGCAGCTCTGGCGGTAGCGGGACCGTCTACGAGCAGTACTTC. Supplemented by reference TRBV5-1 and TRBJ2-7, the full variable domain reads KAGVTQTPRYLIKTRGQQVTLSCSPISGHRSVSWYQQTPGQGLQFLFEYFSETQRNKGNFPGRFSGRQFSNSRSEMNVSTLELGDSALYLCASSSGGSGTVYEQYFGPGTRLTVT.

The chain links TRBV7-2 to TRBJ1-1; the match to TRBD1 covers 8 bases. CDR1 SGHTA and CDR2 FQGNSA come from the germline V gene. The CDR3 has 15 amino acids. V lost 1 base to trimming and J lost 5 bases; unmatched junction nucleotides: 6. CDR3 in DNA: TGTGCCAGCAGCTTAGACGGACAGGGTGTAACTGAAGCTTTCTTT. Protein product: CASSLDGQGVTEAFF.

The sample holds a few counts of this clonotype. The chain links TRBV20-1 to TRBJ2-1; D unclear. The CDR3 has 13 residues. Germline-derived CDR1 and CDR2 are DFQATT and SNEGSKA (reference sequence). Trimming stripped 6 bases from V and 4 bases from J, with 13 bases between. CDR3 sequence: CSALKGGYNEQFF. CDR3 in DNA: TGCAGTGCCCTCAAGGGTGGTTACAATGAGCAGTTCTTC.

This clonotype was detected only a few times. The chain combines TRBV12-5 with TRBJ2-2, with unresolved D. V lost 6 bases and J lost 6, with 11 bases in between. The CDR3 spans 13 residues. Germline CDR1 is LGHNT and CDR2 is FRNRAP. Here the CDR3 DNA reads TGTGCTAGTGGGGAACGATTGGCCGGGGAGCTGTTTTTT. Protein product: CASGERLAGELFF.

This clonotype was observed at least ten times. The chain uses TRBV7-9 and TRBJ2-1, with a possible D match to TRBD2 (6 bases). The CDR3 runs 15 residues. Germline V CDR1 and CDR2: SEHNR, FQNEAQ (reference sequence). V lost 5 bases and J 8 bases, leaving 19 bases between the germline ends. The DNA for the CDR3 is TGTGCCAGCAGCACCCAAGGGCAGGGCGGGGATGAGCAGTTCTTC. Encoded protein: CASSTQGQGGDEQFF.

V gene TRBV7-8 combines with J gene TRBJ2-3, with TRBD2 matching 9 bases. Germline lookup yields CDR1 SGHVS and CDR2 FQNEAQ. The CDR3 extends over 17 amino acids. The ends lost 5 bases at V and 1 base at J; junction bases unmatched: 10. The CDR3 DNA follows: TGTGCCAGCAGCCCAGATAGCGGGAGTTTCCGCACAGATACGCAGTATTTT. Its protein product is CASSPDSGSFRTDTQYF.